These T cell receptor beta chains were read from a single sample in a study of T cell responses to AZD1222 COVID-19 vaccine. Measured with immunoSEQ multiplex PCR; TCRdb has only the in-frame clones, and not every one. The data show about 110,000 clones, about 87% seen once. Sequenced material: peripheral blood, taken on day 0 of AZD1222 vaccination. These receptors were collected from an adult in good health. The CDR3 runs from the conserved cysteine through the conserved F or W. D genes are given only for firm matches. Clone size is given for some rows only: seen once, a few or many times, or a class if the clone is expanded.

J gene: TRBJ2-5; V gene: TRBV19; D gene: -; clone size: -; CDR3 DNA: TGTGCCAGTAGGGGAAGCTCCAGAGAGACCCAGTACTTC; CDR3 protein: CASRGSSRETQYF
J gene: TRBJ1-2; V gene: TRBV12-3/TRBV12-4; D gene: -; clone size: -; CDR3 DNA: TGTGCCAGCAGCCGGGGCCAGGCCTATGGCTACACCTTC; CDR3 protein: CASSRGQAYGYTF
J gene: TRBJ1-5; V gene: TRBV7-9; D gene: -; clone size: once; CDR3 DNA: TGTGCCAGCAGCTTGAGTCCGGTCGTGGGGCGGGATGGCAATCAGCCCCAGCATTTT; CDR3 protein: CASSLSPVVGRDGNQPQHF
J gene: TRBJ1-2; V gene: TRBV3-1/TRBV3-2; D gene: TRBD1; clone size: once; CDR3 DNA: TGTGCCAGCAGCCTAAGACAGGGGTTTGGCTACACCTTC; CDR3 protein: CASSLRQGFGYTF
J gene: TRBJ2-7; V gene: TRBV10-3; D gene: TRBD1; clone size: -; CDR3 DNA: TGTGCCATCAGTGATCCGGGACAGGGTACCTACGAGCAGTACTTC; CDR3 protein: CAISDPGQGTYEQYF
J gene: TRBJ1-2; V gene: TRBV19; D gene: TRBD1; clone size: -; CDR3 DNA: TGTGCCAGTAGGGCCACTAGCCAGGGGGCTAACTATGGCTACACCTTC; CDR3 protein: CASRATSQGANYGYTF
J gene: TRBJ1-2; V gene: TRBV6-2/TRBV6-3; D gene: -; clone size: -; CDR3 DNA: TGTGCCAGCAGCCGAGATTCGAGAGGCTACACCTTC; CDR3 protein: CASSRDSRGYTF
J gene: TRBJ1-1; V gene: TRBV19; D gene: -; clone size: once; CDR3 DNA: TGTGCCAGTAGCCGGGTGGAGGGGGGGACCACTGAAGCTTTCTTT; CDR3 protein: CASSRVEGGTTEAFF
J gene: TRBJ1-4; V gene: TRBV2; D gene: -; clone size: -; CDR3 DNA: TGTGCCAGCACCGAACAGGGAATAGATGAAAAACTGTTTTTT; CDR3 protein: CASTEQGIDEKLFF
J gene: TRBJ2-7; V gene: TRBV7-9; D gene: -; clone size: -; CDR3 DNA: TGTGCCAGCAGCCCTCTCCGGGGCAGATACTACGAGCAGTACTTC; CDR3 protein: CASSPLRGRYYEQYF
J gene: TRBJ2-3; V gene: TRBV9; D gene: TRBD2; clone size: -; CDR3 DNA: TGTGCCAGCAGCGTAGGACTAGCGGGAAGAGATACGCAGTATTTT; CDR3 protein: CASSVGLAGRDTQYF
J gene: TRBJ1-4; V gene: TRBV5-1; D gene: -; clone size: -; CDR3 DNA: TGCGCCAGCCGAACGTCGGGGGGAACTAATGAAAAACTGTTTTTT; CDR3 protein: CASRTSGGTNEKLFF
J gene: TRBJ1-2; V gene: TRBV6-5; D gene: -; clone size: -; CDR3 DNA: TGTGCCAGCGGGGCAGCACGTAACTATGGCTACACCTTC; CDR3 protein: CASGAARNYGYTF
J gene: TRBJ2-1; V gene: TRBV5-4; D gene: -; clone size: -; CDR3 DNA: TGTGCCAGCAGCTTGGGAGCTCCGGGGGGCCCTTTAAATGAGCAGTTCTTC; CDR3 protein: CASSLGAPGGPLNEQFF
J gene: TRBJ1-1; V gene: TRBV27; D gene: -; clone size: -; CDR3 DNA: TGTGCCAGCATTAGGCAGGAGGGGAACACTGAAGCTTTCTTT; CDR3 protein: CASIRQEGNTEAFF
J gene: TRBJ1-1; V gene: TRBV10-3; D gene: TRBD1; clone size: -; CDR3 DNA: TGTGCCATCAGTGAGTCCGCCAGGGGGGGCACTGAAGCTTTCTTT; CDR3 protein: CAISESARGGTEAFF
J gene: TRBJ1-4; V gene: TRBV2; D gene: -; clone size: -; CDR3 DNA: TGTGCCAGCATACATGGTCAGCTTAATGAAAAACTGTTTTTT; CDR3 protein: CASIHGQLNEKLFF
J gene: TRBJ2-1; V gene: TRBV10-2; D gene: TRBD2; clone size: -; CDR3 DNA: TGCGCCAGCAGTGAGATAGGGACTAGCGGGAGGACCTACAATGAGCAGTTCTTC; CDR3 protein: CASSEIGTSGRTYNEQFF
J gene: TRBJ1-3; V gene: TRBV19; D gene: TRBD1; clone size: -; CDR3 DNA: TGTGCCAGTAGTACCGGAAGGACAGGGGCTGGAAACACCATATATTTT; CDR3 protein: CASSTGRTGAGNTIYF
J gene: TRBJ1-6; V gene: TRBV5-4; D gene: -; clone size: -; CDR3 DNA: TGTGCCAGCAGCCTCAACCAGGTTTCACCCCTCCACTTT; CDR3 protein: CASSLNQVSPLHF
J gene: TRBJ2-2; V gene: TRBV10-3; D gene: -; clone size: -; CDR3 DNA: TGTGCCACCAGGGGGGCCGGGGGCACCGGGGAGCTGTTTTTT; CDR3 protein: CATRGAGGTGELFF
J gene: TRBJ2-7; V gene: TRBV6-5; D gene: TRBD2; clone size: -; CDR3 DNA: TGTGCCAGCAGTTCCGTAGCGGGAGGGCCTTTATACGAGCAGTACTTC; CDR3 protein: CASSSVAGGPLYEQYF